This entry concerns a single T cell receptor beta chain. This clonotype was seen many times. It lacks a known antigen. No base qualities exist here, and no much larger clone lies one base off it. This sample was taken from a study of T cells in Graves' hyperthyroidism and ophthalmopathy (dated by TCRdb to the late 2010s). Context from the whole study: To identify TCR V-J signatures that set the groups apart, the researchers used a discovery cohort of 100 patients, made up of 43 with Graves' ophthalmopathy and 57 with stable Graves' hyperthyroidism. Prospective prediction of ophthalmopathy was tested in an independent validation cohort consisting of roughly 19 hyperthyroidism patients and around 16 patients who later progressed to ophthalmopathy. The roughly 94 discovery patients were randomly split 7:3 into training and test sets. The study also compared thyroid tissue and blood T-cell repertoires from 6 or 7 Graves' hyperthyroidism patients. After sampling, hyperthyroidism patients received methimazole starting at 30 mg daily, and ophthalmopathy patients received high-dose intravenous methylprednisolone. TCR Vbeta CDR3 sequencing of fewer than 150 peripheral blood samples (over 40 ophthalmopathy, roughly 74 hyperthyroidism and roughly 17 progressor patients) is reported in the paper. Study-level results and caveats: In validation, progression to ophthalmopathy was predicted by the model with 70.59% sensitivity and roughly 76% specificity, a median of roughly 6 months before onset. Sample size was not statistically predetermined, and blinding of investigators to group allocation was not performed. Most expanded thyroid clonotypes (frequency above 0.001) were also detected in blood, a finding suggesting that blood repertoires may reflect thyroid immune responses. A 13 V-J signature model separated ophthalmopathy from stable hyperthyroidism, with just over 85% sensitivity and 81% to 83% specificity in cross-validation and 80%/75% in testing.

The TCR beta CDR3 regions were amplified from the RNA transcripts. For the first round of RT-PCR on the TCR CDR3, the HTBI primer set was used together with the Qiagen OneStep RT-PCR kit. The libraries were constructed in a second round of multiplex PCR and then size-selected and purified. Paired-end sequencing of the libraries was performed with 100 bp reads on an Illumina HiSeq2000. Processing in the source paper ran as follows. SOAPnuke was used to process the raw data, throwing out any read that contained adapters or uncalled bases, had a mean Phred below 15, or lacked an exact constant-primer or identifier match. High-quality paired reads were merged with COPE v1.2.5, and unique nucleotide sequences were defined as clonotypes. MiTCR v1.1 was used to align clonotypes to the IMGT TRBV, TRBD and TRBJ reference segments. The analysis was restricted to V-J combinations with a frequency above 0.0001, which together covered 99.2% of the repertoires. A TCS score was defined as the ratio of F50 (clonal expansion) to E x V (chaos), with BLOSUM62-based TCRdist applied between CDR3 peptides within each V-J. Welch's t-statistics and random forest reduced roughly 500 V-J features to 13, which were used in a naive Bayes classifier (R e1071). The similarity between thyroid and blood repertoires was quantified using the Morisita-Horn index. TCRdb trimmed the raw reads at Q25, called clones with MiXCR and kept productive beta chains. CDR3 protein duplicates are merged, each entry listing the most common genes and DNA. The V and J calls and clone size are TCRdb's, not the authors'. The sample profile shows approximately 95,000 distinct CDR3 sequences; approximately 39% of them were found once. The ten largest clonotypes hold about 10% of the sample.

From cysteine to phenylalanine, the CDR3 is 15 amino acids long. Here the CDR3 DNA is all that survives: 45 bases in frame from base 1. Based on the germline V gene (reference sequence), the CDR1 and CDR2 sequences are SEHNR and FQNEAQ. V has 4 bases trimmed and J has 4 bases trimmed; junction bases matching no gene number 9. Stable Graves' hyperthyroidism was defined as the absence of progression to ophthalmopathy over 18 months of follow-up. Hyperthyroidism patients were aged 18 to 65 years and newly diagnosed, with disease duration of less than 2 months. Exclusion was applied to patients with uncontrolled infections, other autoimmune diseases, pregnancy or lactation. Diagnoses were established on the basis of clinical symptoms, serum thyroxine and TRAb, thyroid ultrasound, and orbital computed tomography. Total RNA was extracted using Trizol reagent, and RNA quality was assessed on an Agilent 2100 Bioanalyzer.

Sequencing was done on a sample of peripheral blood or thyroid tissue (not recorded which). This sequence was found in a woman aged 30 to 39 with Graves' hyperthyroidism. Rearrangement joined TRBV7-9 to TRBJ2-5; 7 central nucleotides agree with TRBD2. The CDR3 reads CASSSMGGDGETQYF. DNA sequence: TGTGCCAGCAGCTCAATGGGAGGGGACGGAGAGACCCAGTACTTC.